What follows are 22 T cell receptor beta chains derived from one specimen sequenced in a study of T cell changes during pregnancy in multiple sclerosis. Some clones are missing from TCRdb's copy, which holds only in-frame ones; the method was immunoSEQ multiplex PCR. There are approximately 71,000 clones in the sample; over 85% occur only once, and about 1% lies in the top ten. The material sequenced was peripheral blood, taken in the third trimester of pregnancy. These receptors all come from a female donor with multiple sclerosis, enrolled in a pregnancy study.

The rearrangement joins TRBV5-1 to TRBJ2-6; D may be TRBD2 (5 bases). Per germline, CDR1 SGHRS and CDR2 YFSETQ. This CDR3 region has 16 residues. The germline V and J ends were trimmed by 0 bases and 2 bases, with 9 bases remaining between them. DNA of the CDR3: TGCGCCAGCAGCTTGGCCGGGGTCGCTGGGGCCAACGTCCTGACTTTC. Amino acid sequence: CASSLAGVAGANVLTF.

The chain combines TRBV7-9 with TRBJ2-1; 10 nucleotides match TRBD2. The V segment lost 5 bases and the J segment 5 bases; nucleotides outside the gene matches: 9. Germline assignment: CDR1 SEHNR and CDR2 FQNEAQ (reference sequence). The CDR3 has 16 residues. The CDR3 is CASSHHGLAEHNEQFF. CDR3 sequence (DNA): TGTGCCAGCAGCCATCACGGACTAGCGGAGCACAATGAGCAGTTCTTC.

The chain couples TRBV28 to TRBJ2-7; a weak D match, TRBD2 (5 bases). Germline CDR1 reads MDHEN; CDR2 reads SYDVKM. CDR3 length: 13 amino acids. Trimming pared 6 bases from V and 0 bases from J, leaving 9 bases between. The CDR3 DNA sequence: TGTGCCAGCAGAACCGGGAACTCCTACGAGCAGTACTTC. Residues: CASRTGNSYEQYF.

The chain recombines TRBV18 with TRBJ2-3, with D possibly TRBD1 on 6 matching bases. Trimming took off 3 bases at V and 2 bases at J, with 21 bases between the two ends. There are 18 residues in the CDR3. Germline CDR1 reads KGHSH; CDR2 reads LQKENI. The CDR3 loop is CASSPLKSPTGDTDTQYF. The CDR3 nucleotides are TGTGCCAGCTCACCCCTCAAGAGCCCGACAGGAGACACAGATACGCAGTATTTT.

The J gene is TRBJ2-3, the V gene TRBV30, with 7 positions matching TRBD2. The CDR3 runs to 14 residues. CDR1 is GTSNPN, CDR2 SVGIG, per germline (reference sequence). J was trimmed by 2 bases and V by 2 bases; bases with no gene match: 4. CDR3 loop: CAWSRLAATDTQYF. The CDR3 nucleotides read TGTGCCTGGAGTCGTCTAGCGGCCACAGATACGCAGTATTTT.

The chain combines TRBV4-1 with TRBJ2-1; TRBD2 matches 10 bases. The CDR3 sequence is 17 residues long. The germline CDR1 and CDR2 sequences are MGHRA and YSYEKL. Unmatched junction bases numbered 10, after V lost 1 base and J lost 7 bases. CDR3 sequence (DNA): TGCGCCAGCAGCCAAGGGCTAGCGGGAGCGGGGGGGAATGAGCAGTTCTTC. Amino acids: CASSQGLAGAGGNEQFF.

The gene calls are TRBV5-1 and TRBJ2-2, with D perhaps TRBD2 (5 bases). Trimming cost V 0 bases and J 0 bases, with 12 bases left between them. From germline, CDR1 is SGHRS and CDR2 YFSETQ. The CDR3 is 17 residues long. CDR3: CASSLVAGGPNTGELFF. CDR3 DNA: TGCGCCAGCAGCTTGGTGGCGGGCGGGCCGAACACCGGGGAGCTGTTTTTT.

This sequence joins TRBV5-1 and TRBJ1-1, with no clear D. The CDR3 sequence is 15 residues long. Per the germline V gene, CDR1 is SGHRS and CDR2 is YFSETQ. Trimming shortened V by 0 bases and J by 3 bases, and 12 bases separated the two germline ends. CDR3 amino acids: CASSLELWRDTEAFF. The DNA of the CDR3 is TGCGCCAGCAGCTTGGAATTGTGGAGGGACACTGAAGCTTTCTTT. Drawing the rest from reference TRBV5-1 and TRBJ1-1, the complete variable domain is KAGVTQTPRYLIKTRGQQVTLSCSPISGHRSVSWYQQTPGQGLQFLFEYFSETQRNKGNFPGRFSGRQFSNSRSEMNVSTLELGDSALYLCASSLELWRDTEAFFGQGTRLTVV.

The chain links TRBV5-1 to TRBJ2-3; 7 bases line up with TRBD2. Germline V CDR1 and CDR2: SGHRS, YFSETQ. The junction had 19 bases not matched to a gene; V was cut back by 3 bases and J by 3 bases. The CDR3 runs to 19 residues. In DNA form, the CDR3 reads TGCGCCAGCAGCTCCCGGGACTACCATTATTTCGAGCTTACAGATACGCAGTATTTT. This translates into CASSSRDYHYFELTDTQYF. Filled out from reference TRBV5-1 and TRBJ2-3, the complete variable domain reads KAGVTQTPRYLIKTRGQQVTLSCSPISGHRSVSWYQQTPGQGLQFLFEYFSETQRNKGNFPGRFSGRQFSNSRSEMNVSTLELGDSALYLCASSSRDYHYFELTDTQYFGPGTRLTVL.

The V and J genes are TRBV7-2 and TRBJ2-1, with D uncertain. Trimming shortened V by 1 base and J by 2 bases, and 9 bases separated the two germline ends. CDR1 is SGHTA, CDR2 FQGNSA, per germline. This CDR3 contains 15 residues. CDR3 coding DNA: TGTGCCAGCAGCTTAGAAAGCCGGGCCTACAATGAGCAGTTCTTC. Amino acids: CASSLESRAYNEQFF.

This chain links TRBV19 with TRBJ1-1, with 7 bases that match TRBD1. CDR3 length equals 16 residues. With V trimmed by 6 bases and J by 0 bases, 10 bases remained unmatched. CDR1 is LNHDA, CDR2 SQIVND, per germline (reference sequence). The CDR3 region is CASRTSRGFMNTEAFF. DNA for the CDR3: TGTGCCAGTAGGACCTCCAGGGGGTTTATGAACACTGAAGCTTTCTTT.

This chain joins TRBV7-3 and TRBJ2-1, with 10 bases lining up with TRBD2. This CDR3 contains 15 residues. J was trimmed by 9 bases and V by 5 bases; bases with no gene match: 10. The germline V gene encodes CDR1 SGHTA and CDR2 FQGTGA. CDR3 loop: CASSQSGRAVGEQFF. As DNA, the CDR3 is TGTGCCAGCAGCCAAAGCGGGAGGGCCGTCGGTGAGCAGTTCTTC. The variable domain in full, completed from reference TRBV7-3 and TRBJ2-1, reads GAGVSQTPSNKVTEKGKYVELRCDPISGHTALYWYRQSLGQGPEFLIYFQGTGAADDSGLPNDRFFAVRPEGSVSTLKIQRTERGDSAVYLCASSQSGRAVGEQFFGPGTRLTVL.

The CDR3 sequence is CASSPTRGIYLPTDTQYF. In DNA form, the CDR3 reads TGTGCCAGCAGTCCAACCCGGGGAATCTACTTACCCACAGATACGCAGTATTTT. The V call is TRBV27, the J call TRBJ2-3, with D tentatively TRBD2 (5 bases). Trimming took off 5 bases at V and 2 bases at J, with 23 bases between the two ends. The CDR3 totals 18 residues. CDR1 and CDR2 from the germline V gene are MNHEY and SMNVEV (reference sequence).

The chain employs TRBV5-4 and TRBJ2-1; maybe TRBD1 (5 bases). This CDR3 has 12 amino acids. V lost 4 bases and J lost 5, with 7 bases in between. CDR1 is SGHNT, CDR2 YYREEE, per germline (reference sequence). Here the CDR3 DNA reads TGTGCCAGCAGCCAGGACAACAATGAGCAGTTCTTC. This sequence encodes CASSQDNNEQFF.

CDR3 sequence (DNA): TGTGCCAGCAGCCCCGGGACTAGCGGAGTGAATTCCTACGAGCAGTACTTC. Amino acid sequence: CASSPGTSGVNSYEQYF. The chain combines TRBV13 with TRBJ2-7; TRBD2 agrees at 11 bases. The germline V gene encodes CDR1 PRHDT and CDR2 FYEKMQ (reference sequence). V gave up 5 bases and J gave up 1 base; unmatched junction bases: 10. The CDR3 is 17 amino acids.

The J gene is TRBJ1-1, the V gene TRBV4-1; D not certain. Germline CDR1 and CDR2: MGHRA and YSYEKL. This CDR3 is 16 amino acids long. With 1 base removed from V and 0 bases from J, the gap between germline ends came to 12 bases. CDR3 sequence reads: CASSQVAIGVNTEAFF. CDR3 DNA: TGCGCCAGCAGCCAAGTGGCGATCGGGGTGAACACTGAAGCTTTCTTT.

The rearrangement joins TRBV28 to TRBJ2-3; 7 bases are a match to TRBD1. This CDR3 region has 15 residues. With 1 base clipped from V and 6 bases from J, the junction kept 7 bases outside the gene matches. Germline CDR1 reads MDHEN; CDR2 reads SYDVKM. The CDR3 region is CASSLSGTVGDTQYF. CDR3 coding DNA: TGTGCCAGCAGTTTATCCGGGACAGTAGGGGATACGCAGTATTTT.

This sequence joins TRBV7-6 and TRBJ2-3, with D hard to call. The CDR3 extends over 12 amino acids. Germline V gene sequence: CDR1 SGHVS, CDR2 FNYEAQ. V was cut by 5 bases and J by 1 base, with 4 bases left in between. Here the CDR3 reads CASSPGTDTQYF. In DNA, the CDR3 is TGTGCCAGCAGCCCTGGCACAGATACGCAGTATTTT. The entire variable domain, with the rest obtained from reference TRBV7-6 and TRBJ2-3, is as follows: GAGVSQSPRYKVTKRGQDVALRCDPISGHVSLYWYRQALGQGPEFLTYFNYEAQQDKSGLPNDRFSAERPEGSISTLTIQRTEQRDSAMYRCASSPGTDTQYFGPGTRLTVL.

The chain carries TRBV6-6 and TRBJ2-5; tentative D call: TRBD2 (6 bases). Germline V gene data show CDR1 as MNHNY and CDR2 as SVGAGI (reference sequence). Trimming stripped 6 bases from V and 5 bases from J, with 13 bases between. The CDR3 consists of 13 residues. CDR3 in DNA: TGTGCCAGCAGCTACGGGGAGGTGGAGACCCAGTACTTC. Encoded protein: CASSYGEVETQYF.

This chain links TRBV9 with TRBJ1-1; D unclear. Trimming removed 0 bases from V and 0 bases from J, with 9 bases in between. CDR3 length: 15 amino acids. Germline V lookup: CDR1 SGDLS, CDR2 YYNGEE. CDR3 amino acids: CASSVAHSLNTEAFF. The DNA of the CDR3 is TGTGCCAGCAGCGTAGCACACAGCCTGAACACTGAAGCTTTCTTT.

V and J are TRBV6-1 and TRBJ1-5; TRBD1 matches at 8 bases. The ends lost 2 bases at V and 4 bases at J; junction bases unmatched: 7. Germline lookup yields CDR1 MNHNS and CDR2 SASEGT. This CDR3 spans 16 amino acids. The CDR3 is CASSESRGLSNQPQHF. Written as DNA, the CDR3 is TGTGCCAGCAGTGAAAGCAGGGGGCTGTCGAATCAGCCCCAGCATTTT.

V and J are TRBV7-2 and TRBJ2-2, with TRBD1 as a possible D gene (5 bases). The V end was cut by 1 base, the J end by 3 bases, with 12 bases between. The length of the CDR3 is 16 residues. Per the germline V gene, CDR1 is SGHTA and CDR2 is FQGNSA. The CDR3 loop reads CASSLGWGRDTGELFF. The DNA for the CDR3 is TGTGCCAGCAGCTTAGGGTGGGGCAGGGACACCGGGGAGCTGTTTTTT.